This TCR beta chain derives from a study of cytomegalovirus exposure and HLA in healthy donors. It was with 60 Vbeta and 13 Jbeta primers that the PCR ran. Assay: immunoSEQ multiplex PCR; the TCRdb copy retains only in-frame clones and omits some. The data show 130,000 or so clones, roughly 80% seen once. In regard to this clone: Antigen: not known.

Broader study findings: In an earlier analysis, about 87% or about 30%: the productive usage of most TCR beta V segments. With later analysis, a missense DCLRE1C variant became linked to TCR beta V- and J-gene trimming. The study listed roughly 160 cytomegalovirus-associated TCR beta chains.

Trimming at V came to 0 bases and at J to 4 bases, leaving 2 bases not matched to a gene. Germline values: CDR1 GTSNPN, CDR2 SVGIG (reference sequence). This CDR3 comprises 14 residues. The receptor was isolated from a woman aged 60-75 years in good health and CMV-seronegative. The specimen was PBMCs. The chain recombines TRBV30 with TRBJ2-3, with TRBD1 matching over 9 bases. In nucleotides, the CDR3 is TGTGCCTGGAGTGTAGGGACAGGGTCAGATACGCAGTATTTT. This translates into CAWSVGTGSDTQYF.